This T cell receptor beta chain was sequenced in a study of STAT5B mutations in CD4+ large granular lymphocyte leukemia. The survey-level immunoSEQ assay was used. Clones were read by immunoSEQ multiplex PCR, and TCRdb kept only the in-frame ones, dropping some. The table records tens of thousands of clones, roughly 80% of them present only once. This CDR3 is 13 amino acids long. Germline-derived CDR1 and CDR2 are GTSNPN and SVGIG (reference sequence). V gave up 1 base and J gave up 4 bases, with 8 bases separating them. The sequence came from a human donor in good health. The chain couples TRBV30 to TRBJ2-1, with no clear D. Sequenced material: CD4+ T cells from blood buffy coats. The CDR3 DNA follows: TGTGCCTGGAGTGAATCAGAATACAATGAGCAGTTCTTC. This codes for CAWSESEYNEQFF.